This T cell receptor beta chain is from a study of human T cells and chemical hapten exposure. Study in general: Slight volume differences across pooled libraries mainly accounted for varying per-sample TCR yields.

CDR1 is SGHTA and CDR2 is FQGNSA in the germline V gene. V gave up 5 bases and J gave up 2 bases, with 8 bases separating them. The CDR3 spans 13 residues. It was the library that attached unique molecular identifiers to individual cDNA molecules. TCRdb re-derived calls from the RACE reads in MiXCR, one entry per CDR3 protein. The repertoire consists of some 50,000 distinct CDR3 sequences, with 4.3% occurring once and the leading ten covering 1.6%. Time point of the sample: healthy volunteer bleed at 2 weeks. It was from unfractionated whole blood that total RNA was extracted. Notes on the study in general: TCRs at a frequency above 1 in 1000 stayed unchanged with DPC sensitization.

The table lists this clonotype with many counts. Antigen specificity is unknown. This chain connects TRBV7-2 to TRBJ2-3; D gene uncertain. Sequencing was done on a sample of whole blood. The sequence was obtained from a female donor in good health. Some clones in this sample may be carry-over from other donors' samples. The CDR3: CASSLHPTDTQYF. In DNA form, the CDR3 reads TGTGCCAGCAGCCTGCACCCCACAGATACGCAGTATTTT. The entire variable domain, with the rest obtained from reference TRBV7-2 and TRBJ2-3, is as follows: GAGVSQSPSNKVTEKGKDVELRCDPISGHTALYWYRQSLGQGLEFLIYFQGNSAPDKSGLPSDRFSAERTGGSVSTLTIQRTQQEDSAVYLCASSLHPTDTQYFGPGTRLTVL.